The 31 T cell receptor beta chains below were found in one sample sequenced in a study of blood T cell repertoires in COVID-19. Data came from immunoSEQ multiplex PCR; TCRdb stores just in-frame clones and leaves some out. The sample carries about 370,000 clones, around 90% recorded once. Sequencing used peripheral blood. These receptors were obtained from a woman aged 30 to 39 with COVID-19, enrolled during active disease.

This rearrangement joins TRBV9 to TRBJ2-2; TRBD2 might be the D (6 bases). Trimming cost V 2 bases and J 0 bases, with 11 bases left between them. This CDR3 has 16 residues. The germline V gene encodes CDR1 SGDLS and CDR2 YYNGEE. CDR3 residues: CASSVGQRANTGELFF. The CDR3 coding sequence is TGTGCCAGCAGCGTTGGTCAGCGGGCGAACACCGGGGAGCTGTTTTTT. Together with reference TRBV9 and TRBJ2-2, the CDR3 gives the full variable domain: DSGVTQTPKHLITATGQRVTLRCSPRSGDLSVYWYQQSLDQGLQFLIQYYNGEERAKGNILERFSAQQFPDLHSELNLSSLELGDSALYFCASSVGQRANTGELFFGEGSRLTVL.

The chain is built from TRBV6-6 and TRBJ1-5; 8 bases align to TRBD1. J was trimmed by 7 bases and V by 5 bases; bases with no gene match: 4. This CDR3 is 13 amino acids long. In germline, CDR1 is MNHNY, CDR2 SVGAGI (reference sequence). The CDR3 DNA sequence: TGTGCCAGCAGTCTACAGGGGGGCCAGCCCCAGCATTTT. Residues: CASSLQGGQPQHF.

The CDR3, as DNA: TGTGCCAGCAGCCAAGAGGAGGTTAACTATGGCTACACCTTC. Translation gives CASSQEEVNYGYTF. The genes are TRBV3-1 (or the pseudogene TRBV3-2) and TRBJ1-2; D unclear. There are 14 residues in the CDR3. Germline lookup yields CDR1 LGHDT and CDR2 YNNKEL (reference sequence). V lost 0 bases and J lost 1, with 6 bases in between.

The chain employs TRBV27 and TRBJ2-5; 7 nucleotides align to TRBD1. The CDR3 is 16 amino acids. Germline assignment: CDR1 MNHEY and CDR2 SMNVEV (reference sequence). V gave up 5 bases and J gave up 2 bases; unmatched junction bases: 11. The chain's CDR3 is CASSPTDRVLQETQYF. The DNA for the CDR3 is TGTGCCAGCAGTCCTACCGACAGGGTATTACAAGAGACCCAGTACTTC.

This chain connects TRBV6-5 to TRBJ2-7; possible D gene TRBD1, 6 bases. Germline V lookup: CDR1 MNHEY, CDR2 SVGAGI. V lost 7 bases to trimming and J lost 3 bases, with 16 bases between them. The CDR3 loop spans 14 amino acids. CDR3 protein: CASKQGKVLYEQYF. The DNA of the CDR3 is TGTGCCAGCAAGCAGGGGAAGGTTCTCTACGAGCAGTACTTC.

This clone was seen more than once but under ten times. The chain is built from TRBV30 and TRBJ2-5; D ambiguous. Germline assignment: CDR1 GTSNPN and CDR2 SVGIG (reference sequence). Trimming left V 0 bases short and J 4 bases short, with 6 bases between. CDR3 length: 12 amino acids. In nucleotides, the CDR3 is TGTGCCTGGAGTGTACACCGAGAGACCCAGTACTTC. Translated: CAWSVHRETQYF. Supplemented by reference TRBV30 and TRBJ2-5, the full variable domain reads SQTIHQWPATLVQPVGSPLSLECTVEGTSNPNLYWYRQAAGRGLQLLFYSVGIGQISSEVPQNLSASRPQDRQFILSSKKLLLSDSGFYLCAWSVHRETQYFGPGTRLLVL.

The chain employs TRBV5-8 and TRBJ2-1, with 8 nucleotides matching TRBD2. Germline loops: CDR1 SGHTS, CDR2 YDEGEE. The CDR3 consists of 15 residues. The J segment lost 3 bases and the V segment lost 0 bases, leaving 2 bases of the junction unmatched. The CDR3 region is CASSLAGTSYNEQFF. The CDR3 DNA reads TGTGCCAGCAGCTTGGCCGGGACTAGCTACAATGAGCAGTTCTTC.

This clone was seen only once. The chain uses TRBV20-1 and TRBJ2-3; 14 positions match TRBD2. CDR1 DFQATT and CDR2 SNEGSKA come from the germline V gene (reference sequence). V trimming: 3 bases; J trimming: 4 bases; junction bases outside the gene matches: 3. CDR3 length equals 15 residues. This chain's CDR3 is CSASTGLAGADTQYF. The CDR3 bases are TGCAGTGCTAGTACGGGACTAGCGGGAGCAGATACGCAGTATTTT.

The J gene is TRBJ1-2, the V gene TRBV7-2; 9 nucleotides agree with TRBD1. There are 14 residues in the CDR3. Germline-derived CDR1 and CDR2 are SGHTA and FQGNSA. J was trimmed by 6 bases and V by 4 bases; bases with no gene match: 6. DNA of the CDR3: TGTGCCAGCAGCTCCCCCGGGACAGGGAATGGCTACACCTTC. This codes for CASSSPGTGNGYTF.

This clone was recorded once. The chain recombines TRBV3-1 (or the pseudogene TRBV3-2) with TRBJ2-1; 9 bases fit TRBD2. The CDR3 loop spans 22 amino acids. The germline gives CDR1 LGHDT, CDR2 YNNKEL (reference sequence). The ends lost 0 bases at V and 0 bases at J; junction bases unmatched: 18. CDR3 region: CASSQDYPGLAYRTSSYNEQFF. The CDR3 DNA follows: TGTGCCAGCAGCCAAGATTATCCGGGACTAGCATATAGGACGAGCTCCTACAATGAGCAGTTCTTC.

The J gene is TRBJ2-6, the V gene TRBV19; 10 positions match TRBD1. Germline CDR1 and CDR2: LNHDA and SQIVND (reference sequence). The CDR3 is made up of 17 amino acids. V gave up 5 bases and J gave up 3 bases; unmatched junction bases: 7. The CDR3 DNA reads as TGTGCCAGTAGTCCTCGGACAGGGGGATATGGGGCCAACGTCCTGACTTTC. Translation: CASSPRTGGYGANVLTF.

This chain uses TRBV7-2 with TRBJ2-5; D is unclear. V lost 5 bases and J lost 5, with 12 bases in between. CDR1 and CDR2 (germline): SGHTA, FQGNSA. The CDR3 covers 13 residues. CDR3 sequence reads: CASSPDWVETQYF. CDR3 sequence (DNA): TGTGCCAGCAGCCCCGACTGGGTGGAGACCCAGTACTTC.

V usage is TRBV9 and J usage is TRBJ2-1; D uncertain. CDR3 length equals 15 residues. The V end lost 0 bases, the J end lost 6 bases, and 13 bases lay between the germline ends. Germline assignment: CDR1 SGDLS and CDR2 YYNGEE. The CDR3 spells CASSVDGSSFNEQFF. The CDR3 DNA is TGTGCCAGCAGCGTAGACGGTAGCAGCTTCAATGAGCAGTTCTTC. The entire variable domain, with the rest obtained from reference TRBV9 and TRBJ2-1, is as follows: DSGVTQTPKHLITATGQRVTLRCSPRSGDLSVYWYQQSLDQGLQFLIQYYNGEERAKGNILERFSAQQFPDLHSELNLSSLELGDSALYFCASSVDGSSFNEQFFGPGTRLTVL.

The chain combines TRBV7-2 with TRBJ1-5; D perhaps matches TRBD1 (6 bases). The CDR3 totals 15 residues. Per the germline V gene, CDR1 is SGHTA and CDR2 is FQGNSA. Trimming took off 0 bases at V and 7 bases at J, with 13 bases between the two ends. The CDR3 spells CASSLAPGGRQPQHF. CDR3 DNA: TGTGCCAGCAGCTTAGCGCCCGGGGGGCGGCAGCCCCAGCATTTT.

The genes are TRBV30 and TRBJ1-1, with 7 nucleotides matching TRBD1. The CDR3 has 17 residues. Germline CDR1 GTSNPN, CDR2 SVGIG (reference sequence). After removal of 0 bases from V and 5 bases from J, the junction contained 15 bases not matched to a gene. CDR3 sequence: CAWSVYKDRPQGTEAFF. The CDR3 region has the DNA TGTGCCTGGAGTGTATATAAGGACAGGCCCCAAGGGACTGAAGCTTTCTTT. Based on the CDR3 plus reference TRBV30 and TRBJ1-1, the full variable domain is SQTIHQWPATLVQPVGSPLSLECTVEGTSNPNLYWYRQAAGRGLQLLFYSVGIGQISSEVPQNLSASRPQDRQFILSSKKLLLSDSGFYLCAWSVYKDRPQGTEAFFGQGTRLTVV.

The chain couples TRBV5-4 to TRBJ2-5, with a tentative D call TRBD2 (7 bases). Looked up from germline, CDR1 is SGHNT and CDR2 is YYREEE (reference sequence). The CDR3 is made up of 16 amino acids. V lost 2 bases to trimming and J lost 3 bases, with 17 bases between them. The CDR3 is CASSFGATGTKETQYF. In DNA, the CDR3 is TGTGCCAGCAGCTTTGGAGCAACAGGGACTAAAGAGACCCAGTACTTC.

The chain uses TRBV6-5 and TRBJ1-2, with D hard to call. The V end was cut by 0 bases, the J end by 0 bases, with 8 bases between. This CDR3 is 15 amino acids long. Per germline, CDR1 MNHEY and CDR2 SVGAGI. This chain's CDR3 is CASSYSRVANYGYTF. CDR3 coding DNA: TGTGCCAGCAGTTACTCGAGGGTAGCTAACTATGGCTACACCTTC.

The V and J genes are TRBV4-2 and TRBJ1-1; 8 bases fit TRBD1. The CDR3 runs 14 residues. CDR1 and CDR2 (germline): LGHNA, YNFKEQ. The trim removed 4 bases at V and 4 bases at J, leaving 5 bases unmatched. The CDR3 sequence: CASSRDRSGTEAFF. CDR3 DNA: TGTGCCAGCAGCCGGGACAGGTCCGGCACTGAAGCTTTCTTT.

The chain combines TRBV5-4 with TRBJ2-2; D not certain. CDR1 SGHNT and CDR2 YYREEE come from the germline V gene (reference sequence). With 0 bases removed from V and 1 base from J, the gap between germline ends came to 4 bases. This CDR3 has 14 amino acids. The CDR3 DNA reads TGTGCCAGCAGCTTGGTCGGGAACACCGGGGAGCTGTTTTTT. Translating it yields CASSLVGNTGELFF.

The chain couples TRBV7-2 to TRBJ2-7, with 11 bases matching TRBD1. With V trimmed by 3 bases and J by 7 bases, 5 bases remained unmatched. The CDR3 totals 14 residues. Germline loops: CDR1 SGHTA, CDR2 FQGNSA. The CDR3 spells CASSLDRGPGEQYF. The CDR3 region has the DNA TGTGCCAGCAGCTTGGACAGGGGGCCGGGAGAGCAGTACTTC.

The rearrangement uses TRBV6-5 and TRBJ2-6, with 10 bases lining up with TRBD1. J gave up 4 bases and V 10 bases, and 7 bases lay outside the gene matches. This CDR3 contains 15 residues. Germline V lookup: CDR1 MNHEY, CDR2 SVGAGI. The CDR3 reads CATTGGAEGANVLTF. In DNA, the CDR3 is TGTGCCACGACAGGGGGCGCGGAAGGGGCCAACGTCCTGACTTTC.

The chain links TRBV10-3 to TRBJ2-2; a weak D match, TRBD2 (5 bases). Germline V gene lookup returns CDR1 ENHRY and CDR2 SYGVKD. Between the trimmed V and J ends, which lost 7 bases and 5 bases, there was a span of 8 bases. The CDR3 runs 12 residues. This CDR3 reads CAIMGATGELFF. In DNA, the CDR3 is TGTGCCATCATGGGAGCGACCGGGGAGCTGTTTTTT.

V gene TRBV5-1 combines with J gene TRBJ2-3; the match to TRBD2 covers 8 bases. V shed 3 bases, J shed 5 bases, and the junction held 8 bases outside the gene matches. Per the germline V gene, CDR1 is SGHRS and CDR2 is YFSETQ. The CDR3 runs to 15 residues. The CDR3 spells CASSSPGLEGDTQYF. The DNA for the CDR3 is TGCGCCAGCAGCTCACCGGGACTAGAGGGAGATACGCAGTATTTT.

V usage is TRBV16 and J usage is TRBJ2-7; D remains unclear. Between the trimmed V and J ends, which lost 4 bases and 0 bases, there was a span of 4 bases. Per germline, CDR1 KGHSY and CDR2 FQNENV. CDR3 length: 12 amino acids. CDR3 region: CASSPNSYEQYF. In DNA, the CDR3 is TGTGCCAGCAGCCCCAACTCCTACGAGCAGTACTTC.

This chain joins TRBV7-8 and TRBJ1-2; 7 bases fit TRBD1. The CDR3 loop spans 14 amino acids. Unmatched junction bases numbered 7, after V lost 5 bases and J lost 4 bases. CDR1 is SGHVS, CDR2 FQNEAQ, per germline. The CDR3, as DNA: TGTGCCAGCAGCCCTCGGGACAGCTCCTATGGCTACACCTTC. Its protein is CASSPRDSSYGYTF.

The CDR3 loop is CASGGTGNEQYV. Written as DNA, the CDR3 is TGTGCCAGCGGGGGGACAGGCAACGAGCAGTACGTC. V usage is TRBV2 and J usage is TRBJ2-7; 8 bases map to TRBD1. Germline CDR1 is SNHLY and CDR2 is FYNNEI. The CDR3 sequence is 12 residues long. The ends lost 8 bases at V and 5 bases at J; junction bases unmatched: 5.

This sequence joins TRBV10-3 and TRBJ2-7; D not certain. The CDR3 totals 12 residues. Germline V gene data show CDR1 as ENHRY and CDR2 as SYGVKD. The V end was cut by 8 bases, the J end by 1 base, with 9 bases between. CDR3 protein: CAISVASYEQYF. Written as DNA, the CDR3 is TGTGCCATCTCCGTCGCGTCCTACGAGCAGTACTTC.

In this sample, this clone turned up a few times. J is TRBJ1-6 and V is TRBV7-2; 9 positions agree with TRBD1. CDR1 is SGHTA and CDR2 is FQGNSA in the germline V gene. V was clipped by 5 bases and J by 7 bases; unmatched bases: 9. This CDR3 spans 16 amino acids. CDR3 loop: CASSEPGQGPNSPLHF. DNA of the CDR3: TGTGCCAGCAGCGAACCCGGACAGGGGCCGAATTCACCCCTCCACTTT.

The chain is built from TRBV24-1 and TRBJ1-5; D is ambiguous. The CDR3 runs to 13 residues. V was shortened by 4 bases and J by 4 bases, with 7 bases between the two germline ends. Germline V gene data show CDR1 as KGHDR and CDR2 as SFDVKD. The CDR3 coding sequence is TGTGCCACCAGTGAAGCGATTAATCAGCCCCAGCATTTT. It translates to CATSEAINQPQHF.

V gene TRBV11-2 combines with J gene TRBJ2-1; possible D gene TRBD2, 6 bases. Deletions cut 5 bases from V and 7 bases from J, with 18 bases between. This CDR3 region has 15 residues. From germline, CDR1 is SGHAT and CDR2 FQNNGV. The CDR3 reads CASSLSGGRRNEQFF. In nucleotides, the CDR3 is TGTGCCAGCAGCCTATCCGGGGGACGTCGAAATGAGCAGTTCTTC.

This chain links TRBV13 with TRBJ1-4; 8 positions agree with TRBD1. Germline trimming cut 5 bases from V and 3 bases from J; bases unmatched to any gene: 8. Per the germline V gene, CDR1 is PRHDT and CDR2 is FYEKMQ (reference sequence). The CDR3 has 16 amino acids. The CDR3 DNA reads TGTGCCAGCAGCCCAACCGGACAGGGACCTAATGAAAAACTGTTTTTT. This sequence encodes CASSPTGQGPNEKLFF.